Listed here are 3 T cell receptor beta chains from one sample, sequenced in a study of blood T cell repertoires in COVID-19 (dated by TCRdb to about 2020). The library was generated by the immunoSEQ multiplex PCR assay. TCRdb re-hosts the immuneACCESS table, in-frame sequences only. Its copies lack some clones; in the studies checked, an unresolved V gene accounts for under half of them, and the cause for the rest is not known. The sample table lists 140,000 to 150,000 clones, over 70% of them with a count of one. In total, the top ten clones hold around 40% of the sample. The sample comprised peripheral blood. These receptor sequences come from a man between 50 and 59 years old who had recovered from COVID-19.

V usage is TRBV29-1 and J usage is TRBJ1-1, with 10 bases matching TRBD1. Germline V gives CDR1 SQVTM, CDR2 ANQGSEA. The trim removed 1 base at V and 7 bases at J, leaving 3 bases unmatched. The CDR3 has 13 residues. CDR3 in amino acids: CSVEGTGGGEAFF. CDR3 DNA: TGCAGCGTTGAAGGGACAGGGGGTGGTGAAGCTTTCTTT.

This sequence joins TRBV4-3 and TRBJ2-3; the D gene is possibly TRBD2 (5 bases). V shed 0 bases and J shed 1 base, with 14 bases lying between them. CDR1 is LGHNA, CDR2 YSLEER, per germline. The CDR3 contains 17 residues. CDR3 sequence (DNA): TGCGCCAGCAGCCAAGATCGGGTTGCGGGCCGCACAGATACGCAGTATTTT. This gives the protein CASSQDRVAGRTDTQYF.

The CDR3 loop is CATSSDGQGLYYGYTF. The DNA for the CDR3 is TGTGCCACCAGCTCCGATGGACAGGGGTTGTACTATGGCTACACCTTC. The chain joins TRBV15 to TRBJ1-2; 9 positions match TRBD1. The J segment lost 3 bases and the V segment lost 5 bases, leaving 10 bases of the junction unmatched. The length of the CDR3 is 16 residues. From germline, CDR1 is LNHNV and CDR2 YYDKDF (reference sequence). The variable domain in full, completed from reference TRBV15 and TRBJ1-2, reads DAMVIQNPRYQVTQFGKPVTLSCSQTLNHNVMYWYQQKSSQAPKLLFHYYDKDFNNEADTPDNFQSRRPNTSFCFLDIRSPGLGDTAMYLCATSSDGQGLYYGYTFGSGTRLTVV.